The text below deals with one T cell receptor beta chain. As yet, its antigen is unknown. Each CDR3 protein is one row after TCRdb ran MiXCR on the 5' RACE reads. Of 690,000 or so distinct CDR3 sequences detected, under 9% appear once; the ten largest clones hold approximately 0.94%. The sample belongs to a study of identical twins. Between the trimmed V and J ends, which lost 0 bases and 2 bases, there was a span of 14 bases. Germline lookup yields CDR1 LNHNV and CDR2 YYDKDF (reference sequence). The CDR3 has 16 residues. Broader study findings: With monozygotic twins, out-of-frame TCR alpha sharing exceeded what models estimated. Abundant cord blood beta clonotypes carried fewer insertions; memory repertoires showed none.

The same sample was also used in a study of yellow fever vaccine responses in identical twins.

The genes are TRBV15 and TRBJ2-7; TRBD2 might be the D (5 bases). The sequence was obtained from a woman in her late teens or twenties in good health. Specimen: PBMCs. CDR3 in DNA: TGTGCCACCAGCAGAGATCTACCGGGGTTAGCCTACGAGCAGTACTTC. This sequence encodes CATSRDLPGLAYEQYF. The variable domain in full, with the rest retrieved from reference TRBV15 and TRBJ2-7, is DAMVIQNPRYQVTQFGKPVTLSCSQTLNHNVMYWYQQKSSQAPKLLFHYYDKDFNNEADTPDNFQSRRPNTSFCFLDIRSPGLGDTAMYLCATSRDLPGLAYEQYFGPGTRLTVT.